The present TCR beta chain was sequenced within a study of OX40 agonist ivuxolimab in advanced cancers. The wider study: Given to patients was ivuxolimab, an agonistic anti-OX40 (CD134) antibody. Study results and limitations: Certain nonresponding patients likewise had low normalized T-cell clonal expansion.

In the case of this clone: What it binds is unknown.

The table came from immunoSEQ multiplex PCR; TCRdb's copy has only in-frame clones and leaves some out. The sample contains 75,000 to 100,000 clones, about nine tenths of which appear only once. This sequence was found in an adult with an advanced solid tumor such as melanoma, head and neck, liver or kidney cancer. Source: CD4+ or CD8+ T cells sorted from blood, taken in a trial of the OX40 agonist ivuxolimab.

The CDR3 nucleotides are TGTGCCAGCAGCTTTCGGGTGTTTTATAGCAATCAGCCCCAGCATTTT. Protein product: CASSFRVFYSNQPQHF. The rearrangement joins TRBV11-2 to TRBJ1-5; D unclear. V was shortened by 3 bases and J by 0 bases, with 12 bases between the two germline ends. Germline CDR1 and CDR2: SGHAT and FQNNGV. This CDR3 has 16 residues. Drawing the rest from reference TRBV11-2 and TRBJ1-5, the complete variable domain is EAGVAQSPRYKIIEKRQSVAFWCNPISGHATLYWYQQILGQGPKLLIQFQNNGVVDDSQLPKDRFSAERLKGVDSTLKIQPAKLEDSAVYLCASSFRVFYSNQPQHFGDGTRLSIL.